The clone carrying this TCR beta chain was counted only a few times. In the library, each TCR cDNA molecule bore its own unique molecular identifier. In TCRdb, the 5' RACE reads were re-called with MiXCR into one record per CDR3 protein. The repertoire holds tens of thousands of distinct CDR3 sequences, with roughly 10% as singletons. Germline loops: CDR1 SQVTM, CDR2 ANQGSEA. V lost 4 bases to trimming and J lost 7 bases; unmatched junction nucleotides: 9. The CDR3 loop spans 14 amino acids. This sample was included in a study of spatial heterogeneity in lung cancer. Overall study: Sequencing consistently turned up more beta-chain sequences than alpha-chain sequences. The average appearance count of each unique TCR and UMI combination in raw reads was more than nine.

Time point of the sample: sample taken at primary tumor resection. Sequencing of whole RNA from tumor, nontumor lung or frozen PBMC involved no sorting. V gene TRBV29-1 combines with J gene TRBJ2-4, with 8 bases fitting TRBD1. The clonotype originates from a male donor with early-stage non-small cell lung cancer. This sample comprised PBMCs, obtained at surgery. The CDR3, as DNA: TGCAGCGTTGCAACGGACAGGGCCTTGAACATTCAGTACTTC. This translates into CSVATDRALNIQYF.